This is a list of T cell receptor beta chains from one sample in a study of Ad26.COV2.S vaccination and SARS-CoV-2 variants. Repertoires were generated with immunoSEQ multiplex PCR, while TCRdb's copy carries only in-frame clones and drops some. The profile shows some 390,000 clones, 75% to 90% of them singletons. The sample in question was peripheral blood, obtained in a trial of Ad26.COV2.S vaccine versus placebo. These receptors were taken from a person between 18 and 59 years old who received the Ad26.COV2.S COVID-19 vaccine or a placebo. The CDR3 runs from the conserved cysteine through the conserved F or W. Fields, in order: clone size, V gene, D gene, J gene, CDR3 protein, CDR3 DNA. A D gene is named only where the DNA matches it firmly. Part of the rows lack a size; the others show once, few, many or a class for expanded clones.

abundance: .; v_gene: TRBV18; d_gene: .; j_gene: TRBJ2-7; CDR3aa: CASSPPSVHEQYF; CDR3nt: TGTGCCAGCTCACCACCATCCGTGCACGAGCAGTACTTC
abundance: .; v_gene: TRBV6-5; d_gene: TRBD1; j_gene: TRBJ2-5; CDR3aa: CASSYGQGARQETQYF; CDR3nt: TGTGCCAGCAGTTACGGTCAGGGGGCCCGGCAAGAGACCCAGTACTTC
abundance: .; v_gene: TRBV6-5; d_gene: TRBD2; j_gene: TRBJ2-7; CDR3aa: CASSPTSGYEQYF; CDR3nt: TGTGCCAGCAGCCCGACTAGCGGCTACGAGCAGTACTTC
abundance: once; v_gene: TRBV5-1; d_gene: .; j_gene: TRBJ1-1; CDR3aa: CASSEGGGTEAFF; CDR3nt: TGCGCCAGCAGCGAGGGGGGTGGCACTGAAGCTTTCTTT
abundance: .; v_gene: TRBV5-1; d_gene: TRBD2; j_gene: TRBJ2-3; CDR3aa: CASSWGLAGVSTDTQYF; CDR3nt: TGCGCCAGCAGCTGGGGACTAGCGGGGGTTAGCACAGATACGCAGTATTTT
abundance: .; v_gene: TRBV5-8; d_gene: .; j_gene: TRBJ1-5; CDR3aa: CASSFEGGNQPQHF; CDR3nt: TGTGCCAGCAGCTTTGAGGGTGGGAATCAGCCCCAGCATTTT
abundance: .; v_gene: TRBV7-2; d_gene: TRBD1; j_gene: TRBJ2-7; CDR3aa: CASSPWTGGRYEQYF; CDR3nt: TGTGCCAGCAGCCCTTGGACAGGGGGTAGGTACGAGCAGTACTTC
abundance: .; v_gene: TRBV15; d_gene: .; j_gene: TRBJ1-1; CDR3aa: CATSRDRGSEAFF; CDR3nt: TGTGCCACCAGCAGAGATCGGGGTTCTGAAGCTTTCTTT
abundance: .; v_gene: TRBV5-1; d_gene: .; j_gene: TRBJ2-5; CDR3aa: CASSLGPQETQYF; CDR3nt: TGCGCCAGCAGCTTGGGGCCCCAAGAGACCCAGTACTTC
abundance: once; v_gene: TRBV5-4; d_gene: .; j_gene: TRBJ2-1; CDR3aa: CASSFGREEQFF; CDR3nt: TGTGCCAGCAGCTTTGGAAGAGAAGAGCAGTTCTTC
abundance: .; v_gene: TRBV5-4; d_gene: TRBD2; j_gene: TRBJ2-6; CDR3aa: CASSIGLAGANSGANVLTF; CDR3nt: TGTGCCAGCAGCATAGGACTAGCGGGAGCAAACTCTGGGGCCAACGTCCTGACTTTC
abundance: .; v_gene: TRBV24-1; d_gene: TRBD1; j_gene: TRBJ2-7; CDR3aa: CATSGTGSYEQYF; CDR3nt: TGTGCCACCAGCGGGACAGGCTCCTACGAGCAGTACTTC
abundance: .; v_gene: TRBV4-1; d_gene: .; j_gene: TRBJ1-1; CDR3aa: CASSQILTPGTEAFF; CDR3nt: TGCGCCAGCAGCCAAATACTCACCCCGGGCACTGAAGCTTTCTTT
abundance: .; v_gene: TRBV2; d_gene: .; j_gene: TRBJ2-5; CDR3aa: CASRREETQYF; CDR3nt: TGTGCCAGCAGGAGGGAGGAGACCCAGTACTTC
abundance: .; v_gene: TRBV25-1; d_gene: TRBD1; j_gene: TRBJ2-3; CDR3aa: CASTPLTGTGGDTQYF; CDR3nt: TGTGCCAGCACCCCATTGACCGGGACAGGGGGGGATACGCAGTATTTT
abundance: .; v_gene: TRBV3-1/TRBV3-2; d_gene: TRBD1; j_gene: TRBJ1-2; CDR3aa: CASSRTGDGYTF; CDR3nt: TGTGCCAGCAGCCGGACAGGGGATGGCTACACCTTC
abundance: .; v_gene: TRBV6-2/TRBV6-3; d_gene: TRBD2; j_gene: TRBJ2-3; CDR3aa: CASSRLAGTDTQYF; CDR3nt: TGTGCCAGCAGTCGACTAGCGGGCACAGATACGCAGTATTTT
abundance: .; v_gene: TRBV6-5; d_gene: TRBD2; j_gene: TRBJ2-7; CDR3aa: CASKLAGGSNEQYF; CDR3nt: TGTGCCAGCAAACTAGCGGGAGGGAGCAACGAGCAGTACTTC
abundance: .; v_gene: TRBV2; d_gene: .; j_gene: TRBJ1-2; CDR3aa: CASSVRYGYTF; CDR3nt: TGTGCCAGCAGTGTACGGTATGGCTACACCTTC
abundance: .; v_gene: TRBV6-5; d_gene: TRBD1; j_gene: TRBJ1-4; CDR3aa: CASSYTRDRRDEKLFF; CDR3nt: TGTGCCAGCAGTTACACCCGGGACAGGAGGGATGAAAAACTGTTTTTT
abundance: .; v_gene: TRBV28; d_gene: .; j_gene: TRBJ2-7; CDR3aa: CASSSGGIRNEQYF; CDR3nt: TGTGCCAGCTCCTCTGGGGGTATCCGGAACGAGCAGTACTTC
abundance: .; v_gene: TRBV5-1; d_gene: .; j_gene: TRBJ2-7; CDR3aa: CASSPSPRGQGYEQYF; CDR3nt: TGCGCCAGCAGCCCCTCCCCTAGGGGCCAAGGCTACGAGCAGTACTTC
abundance: .; v_gene: TRBV13; d_gene: .; j_gene: TRBJ2-3; CDR3aa: CASSFWTATSTDTQYF; CDR3nt: TGTGCCAGCAGCTTCTGGACCGCTACTAGCACAGATACGCAGTATTTT
abundance: many; v_gene: TRBV19; d_gene: TRBD2; j_gene: TRBJ2-2; CDR3aa: CASRDLAGGHTGELFF; CDR3nt: TGTGCCAGTAGAGACTTAGCGGGAGGGCACACCGGGGAGCTGTTTTTT
abundance: .; v_gene: TRBV7-2; d_gene: .; j_gene: TRBJ2-5; CDR3aa: CASSPSGVETQYF; CDR3nt: TGTGCCAGCAGTCCCTCCGGGGTGGAGACCCAGTACTTC
abundance: .; v_gene: TRBV6-2/TRBV6-3; d_gene: TRBD1; j_gene: TRBJ1-5; CDR3aa: CASSYGTENQPQHF; CDR3nt: TGTGCCAGCAGTTACGGGACAGAGAATCAGCCCCAGCATTTT
abundance: .; v_gene: TRBV5-4; d_gene: .; j_gene: TRBJ2-1; CDR3aa: CASSRSYSNEQFF; CDR3nt: TGTGCCAGCAGCCGCTCCTATAGCAATGAGCAGTTCTTC
abundance: .; v_gene: TRBV7-9; d_gene: .; j_gene: TRBJ1-1; CDR3aa: CASSLEGAEAFF; CDR3nt: TGTGCCAGCAGCTTAGAGGGGGCTGAAGCTTTCTTT
abundance: .; v_gene: TRBV28; d_gene: TRBD1; j_gene: TRBJ2-7; CDR3aa: CASQTGGDREQYF; CDR3nt: TGTGCCAGCCAGACAGGGGGAGATCGCGAGCAGTACTTC
abundance: .; v_gene: TRBV3-1/TRBV3-2; d_gene: .; j_gene: TRBJ2-6; CDR3aa: CASSHSSSGANVLTF; CDR3nt: TGTGCCAGCAGCCATAGTTCGTCGGGGGCCAACGTCCTGACTTTC
abundance: .; v_gene: TRBV6-4; d_gene: .; j_gene: TRBJ2-3; CDR3aa: CALPLADSLHTQYF; CDR3nt: TGTGCCCTACCACTGGCGGACTCCTTGCATACGCAGTATTTT
abundance: .; v_gene: TRBV5-4; d_gene: .; j_gene: TRBJ2-1; CDR3aa: CASSLGGGQQFF; CDR3nt: TGTGCCAGCAGCTTAGGTGGGGGGCAGCAGTTCTTC
abundance: .; v_gene: TRBV5-8; d_gene: .; j_gene: TRBJ2-3; CDR3aa: CASSLWGSSTDTQYF; CDR3nt: TGTGCCAGCAGCCTCTGGGGGTCTAGTACAGATACGCAGTATTTT